One and the same sample provided the 2 T cell receptor beta chains below, sequenced in a study of cytomegalovirus exposure and HLA in healthy donors. The method was immunoSEQ multiplex PCR; TCRdb's version includes in-frame clones alone and lacks a portion of them. This sample yields some 76,000 clones, of which 94% are seen a single time; 2.1% belongs to the top ten. The source material was PBMCs. The receptors were gathered from a woman aged 18-29 years in good health and CMV-seronegative.

This chain connects TRBV30 to TRBJ2-1, with TRBD1 matching 7 bases. Trimming took 3 bases from V and 8 from J; bases not matched to a gene: 10. Germline V gene lookup returns CDR1 GTSNPN and CDR2 SVGIG (reference sequence). CDR3 length: 14 amino acids. CDR3: CAWSSTGYDDEQFF. In nucleotides, the CDR3 is TGTGCCTGGAGCTCGACAGGGTACGACGATGAGCAGTTCTTC. Variable domain in full (rest from reference TRBV30 and TRBJ2-1): SQTIHQWPATLVQPVGSPLSLECTVEGTSNPNLYWYRQAAGRGLQLLFYSVGIGQISSEVPQNLSASRPQDRQFILSSKKLLLSDSGFYLCAWSSTGYDDEQFFGPGTRLTVL.

This chain connects TRBV19 to TRBJ2-1, with TRBD2 as a possible D gene (6 bases). The CDR3 is 18 amino acids. The germline CDR1 and CDR2 sequences are LNHDA and SQIVND (reference sequence). Between the trimmed V and J ends, which lost 5 bases and 3 bases, there was a span of 23 bases. The CDR3 DNA reads TGTGCCAGTAGTCCCAAGGAGTGGGCGGGGCGGCTCTACAATGAGCAGTTCTTC. Protein sequence: CASSPKEWAGRLYNEQFF.